The rows below give T cell receptor beta chains drawn from one sample of a study of blood T cells in healthy people across ages. TCRdb re-analysed the 5' RACE reads in MiXCR, keeping a single row per CDR3 protein. The table shows 750,000 to 1,000,000 distinct CDR3 sequences, with approximately 32% occurring only once. The sample was also linked to a second study, of T cells of mothers and their children.

Sequencing was done on a sample of blood. These receptors all stem from a woman in her 40s in good health. Both conserved end residues are part of each CDR3. A D gene is named only where the DNA matches it firmly. The size field is filled for only some rows; it gives once, few, many or a size class.

>TRBJ1-2|TRBV4-3|few|-
CASSQRGRTYGYTF
TGCGCCAGCAGCCAAAGGGGTCGGACCTATGGCTACACCTTC
>TRBJ1-2|TRBV28|-|-
CASSLNKGSYGYTF
TGTGCCAGCAGTTTAAACAAGGGGAGCTATGGCTACACCTTC
>TRBJ1-2|TRBV29-1|many|-
CSAKQEANYGYTF
TGCAGCGCGAAACAGGAAGCTAACTATGGCTACACCTTC
>TRBJ1-1|TRBV29-1|few|-
CSVDGGAVTAEAFF
TGCAGCGTTGATGGCGGGGCAGTCACCGCTGAAGCTTTCTTT
>TRBJ1-2|TRBV5-1|-|-
CATREGTYSNYGYTF
TGCGCCACCCGGGAAGGGACATATTCTAACTATGGCTACACCTTC
>TRBJ2-1|TRBV18|many|-
CASSPPRQGLGNEQFF
TGTGCCAGCTCACCACCGCGGCAGGGGCTAGGCAATGAGCAGTTCTTC
>TRBJ1-5|TRBV28|few|-
CASSLRDGLYQPQHF
TGTGCCAGCAGTTTAAGGGACGGCCTCTATCAGCCCCAGCATTTT
>TRBJ2-3|TRBV2|many|-
CASSELADTQYF
TGTGCCAGCAGTGAACTCGCAGATACGCAGTATTTT
>TRBJ2-3|TRBV6-5|few|TRBD2
CASSLTGREGSADTQYF
TGTGCCAGCAGTTTAACGGGTCGGGAGGGGTCGGCAGATACGCAGTATTTT
>TRBJ2-7|TRBV20-1|many|TRBD2
CSASGPRGGLGEQYF
TGCAGTGCTAGTGGCCCGCGGGGGGGCCTAGGAGAGCAGTACTTC
>TRBJ1-1|TRBV6-5|many|-
CASSYRQGQNTEAFF
TGTGCCAGCAGTTATAGGCAGGGGCAGAACACTGAAGCTTTCTTT
>TRBJ2-6|TRBV7-9|many|TRBD1
CASSRSGTGGTGANVLTF
TGTGCCAGCAGCCGATCCGGGACAGGGGGAACTGGGGCCAACGTCCTGACTTTC
>TRBJ2-7|TRBV7-2|many|TRBD2
CASSLGASGAYEQYF
TGTGCCAGCAGCTTAGGTGCTAGCGGGGCCTACGAGCAGTACTTC
>TRBJ2-7|TRBV6-5|few|-
CASSWTPSCEQYF
TGTGCCAGCAGTTGGACACCATCCTGCGAGCAGTACTTC
>TRBJ2-3|TRBV20-1|-|-
CSASAGAPDTQYF
TGCAGTGCTAGTGCGGGGGCTCCAGATACGCAGTATTTT
>TRBJ1-4|TRBV20-1|many|-
CSARGPRDELFF
TGCAGTGCCCGGGGACCCCGGGATGAACTGTTTTTT
>TRBJ2-7|TRBV20-1|-|TRBD2
CRPGLAGGSSYEQYF
TGCAGGCCGGGACTAGCGGGCGGGAGCTCCTACGAGCAGTACTTC
>TRBJ1-2|TRBV7-9|many|-
CASSLGGDLTPYGYTF
TGTGCCAGCAGCTTAGGAGGGGACCTTACCCCCTATGGCTACACCTTC
>TRBJ1-2|TRBV6-6|many|-
CASYGLGGYTF
TGTGCCAGCTACGGACTAGGGGGCTACACCTTC
>TRBJ2-1|TRBV7-3|many|TRBD1
CASSHGQGPYNEQFF
TGTGCCAGCAGCCACGGACAGGGCCCCTACAATGAGCAGTTCTTC
>TRBJ2-5|TRBV7-9|many|-
CASSSSSQGETQYF
TGTGCCAGCAGCTCGTCCAGCCAGGGGGAGACCCAGTACTTC
>TRBJ1-2|TRBV7-9|once|-
CASSSEGGGYTF
TGTGCCAGCAGCTCCGAGGGGGGAGGCTACACCTTC
>TRBJ2-3|TRBV20-1|many|-
CSASDGGLQYF
TGCAGTGCTTCGGACGGTGGTTTGCAGTATTTT
>TRBJ1-6|TRBV12-3/TRBV12-4|many|-
CASSPVGANSPLHF
TGTGCCAGCAGCCCCGTCGGGGCTAATTCACCCCTCCACTTT
>TRBJ2-7|TRBV28|-|TRBD2
CASSPGPLAGSTYEQYF
TGTGCCAGCAGCCCTGGCCCACTAGCGGGAAGCACCTACGAGCAGTACTTC
>TRBJ2-3|TRBV6-2/TRBV6-3|many|-
CASSYLATTDTQYF
TGTGCCAGCAGTTACTTGGCAACCACAGATACGCAGTATTTT
>TRBJ2-5|TRBV7-2|few|-
CASSMGGGGYREQYF
TGTGCCAGCAGCATGGGCGGGGGCGGTTACCGGGAGCAGTACTTC
>TRBJ2-7|TRBV5-1|-|-
CASSPGGLGQYF
TGCGCCAGCAGCCCCGGGGGCCTCGGGCAGTACTTC
>TRBJ2-3|TRBV7-2|many|-
CASSPDGYTDTQYF
TGTGCCAGCAGCCCAGACGGGTACACAGATACGCAGTATTTT
>TRBJ2-5|TRBV28|many|-
CASRKGELETQYF
TGTGCCAGCAGGAAGGGGGAACTTGAGACCCAGTACTTC
>TRBJ1-5|TRBV12-3/TRBV12-4|few|-
CASSDTEGNQPQHF
TGTGCCAGCAGTGACACAGAGGGAAATCAGCCCCAGCATTTT
>TRBJ1-2|TRBV7-9|many|-
CASSLSSVHYGYTF
TGTGCCAGCAGCTTAAGTTCCGTCCACTATGGCTACACCTTC
>TRBJ2-5|TRBV6-6|-|-
CTSSYDYRGAGETQYF
TGTACCAGCAGTTACGACTACCGGGGGGCGGGGGAGACCCAGTACTTC
>TRBJ2-1|TRBV28|-|-
CASPRLLSNEQFF
TGTGCCAGCCCAAGACTCCTTAGCAATGAGCAGTTCTTC
>TRBJ2-3|TRBV28|-|TRBD2
CASSLERGVRDTQYF
TGTGCCAGCAGTCTTGAGCGGGGGGTCAGGGATACGCAGTATTTT
>TRBJ2-6|TRBV7-2|many|-
CASSLVRAAISGANVLTF
TGTGCCAGCAGCTTAGTACGGGCCGCGATCTCTGGGGCCAACGTCCTGACTTTC
>TRBJ2-1|TRBV20-1|many|-
CSARGQYNEQFF
TGCAGTGCTAGAGGACAGTACAATGAGCAGTTCTTC
>TRBJ2-7|TRBV25-1|-|-
CASSDPGLYEQYF
TGTGCCAGCAGTGACCCCGGGCTTTACGAGCAGTACTTC
>TRBJ1-2|TRBV28|-|-
CASSWGIGYTF
TGTGCCAGCAGTTGGGGGATTGGCTACACCTTC
>TRBJ1-2|TRBV7-8|once|-
CASSLLSQPYSYTF
TGTGCCAGCAGCTTATTGTCACAGCCCTATAGCTACACCTTC
>TRBJ1-3|TRBV20-1|-|TRBD1
CSALDRGRGIGNTIYF
TGCAGTGCTTTGGACAGGGGAAGGGGAATTGGAAACACCATATATTTT
>TRBJ1-2|TRBV6-1|many|-
CASSVDSNYGYTF
TGTGCCAGCAGCGTAGATTCTAACTATGGCTACACCTTC
>TRBJ2-4|TRBV9|-|-
CASSGDATKNIQYF
TGTGCCAGCAGTGGAGACGCCACCAAAAACATTCAGTACTTC
>TRBJ2-1|TRBV7-6|many|TRBD1
CASSRDRIYNEQFF
TGTGCCAGCAGCCGGGACAGAATCTACAATGAGCAGTTCTTC